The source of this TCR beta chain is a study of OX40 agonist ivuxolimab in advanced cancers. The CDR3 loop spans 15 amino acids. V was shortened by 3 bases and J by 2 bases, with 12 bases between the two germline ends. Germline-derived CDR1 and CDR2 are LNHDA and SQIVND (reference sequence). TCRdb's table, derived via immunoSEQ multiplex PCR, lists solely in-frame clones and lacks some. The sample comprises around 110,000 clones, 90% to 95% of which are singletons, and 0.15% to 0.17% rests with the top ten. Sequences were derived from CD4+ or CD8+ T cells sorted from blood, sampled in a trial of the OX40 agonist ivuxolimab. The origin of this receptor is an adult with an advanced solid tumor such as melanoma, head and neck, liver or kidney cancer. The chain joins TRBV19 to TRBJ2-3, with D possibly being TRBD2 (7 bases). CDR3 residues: CASSIPGGPTDTQYF. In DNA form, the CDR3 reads TGTGCCAGTAGTATCCCGGGGGGCCCCACAGATACGCAGTATTTT.